This T cell receptor (beta chain) is drawn from a study of blood T cell repertoires in COVID-19. The table lists this clone with a count of one. Repertoires were generated with immunoSEQ multiplex PCR, while TCRdb's copy carries only in-frame clones and drops some. This table holds about 280,000 clones, 89% found once. With 7 bases clipped from V and 5 bases from J, the junction kept 1 base outside the gene matches. The CDR3 runs to 10 residues. Germline V gene data show CDR1 as SQVTM and CDR2 as ANQGSEA. Sequencing input: peripheral blood. The TCR sequence derives from a woman aged 40 to 50 who had recovered from COVID-19. The rearrangement joins TRBV29-1 to TRBJ1-2; 7 bases line up with TRBD1. CDR3 region: CSATGYGYTF. The CDR3 DNA follows: TGCAGCGCGACAGGGTATGGCTACACCTTC. The full variable domain, its missing parts supplied by reference TRBV29-1 and TRBJ1-2, is SAVISQKPSRDICQRGTSLTIQCQVDSQVTMMFWYRQQPGQSLTLIATANQGSEATYESGFVIDKFPISRPNLTFSTLTVSNMSPEDSSIYLCSATGYGYTFGSGTRLTVV.